The TCR beta chain under discussion was sequenced for a study of tumor-infiltrating lymphocytes in primary liver carcinoma. Looking at the study overall: The study enrolled male and female patients aged 30 to 69 years. Every sample contained roughly 3.65 to 8 million productive TCRbeta reads, and these numbers were similar from one tissue type to another. Findings and limits, study-wide: Tumor-adjacent and tumor-blood pairs overlapped less than tumor region pairs did.

Priming with a constant-region primer yielded TCR beta cDNA from around 0.45 ug total RNA. Slightly modified ARM-PCR, run as three nested multiplex PCR rounds, produced the TCR beta libraries. TRBV1-TRBV30 forward and Cbeta reverse primers drove the first two roughly 10-cycle rounds. TCRdb ran MiXCR on the multiplex PCR reads and lists one entry per CDR3 protein. The data contain 300,000 to 350,000 distinct CDR3 sequences, about 50% of them singletons. This clonotype was found many times. Its antigen is as yet unknown. The V gene lost 7 bases and the J gene lost 7 bases, with 13 bases spanning the gap. The CDR3 consists of 12 residues. Germline CDR1 is SGHAT and CDR2 is FQDESV (reference sequence). Unsorted whole blood served as the source of blood RNA, and germline DNA was extracted as well.

The rearrangement joins TRBV11-1 to TRBJ2-5; D is unclear. The source material was peripheral blood. This clonotype was sampled from a woman aged 25 to 39 with primary liver carcinoma and hepatitis B virus infection. The CDR3 nucleotides are TGTGCCAGCAATGGGGTATTGGGGACCCAGTACTTC. Its translation: CASNGVLGTQYF.